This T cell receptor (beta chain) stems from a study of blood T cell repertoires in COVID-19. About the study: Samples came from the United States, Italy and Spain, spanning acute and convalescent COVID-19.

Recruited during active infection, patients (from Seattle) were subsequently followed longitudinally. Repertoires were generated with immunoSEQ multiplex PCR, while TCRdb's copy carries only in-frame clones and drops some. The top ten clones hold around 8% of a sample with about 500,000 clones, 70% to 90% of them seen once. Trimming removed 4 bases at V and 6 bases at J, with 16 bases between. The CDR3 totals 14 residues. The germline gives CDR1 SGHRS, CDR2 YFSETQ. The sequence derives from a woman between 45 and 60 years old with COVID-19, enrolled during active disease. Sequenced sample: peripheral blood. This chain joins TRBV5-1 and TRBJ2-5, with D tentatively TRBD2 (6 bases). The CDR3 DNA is TGCGCCAGCAGCGCAGCGTTGGAGGGAAAGACCCAGTACTTC. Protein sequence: CASSAALEGKTQYF.